These 2 T cell receptor beta chains originate from one sample sequenced in a study of shared clonotypes between healthy human individuals. TCRdb's table, derived via immunoSEQ multiplex PCR, lists solely in-frame clones and lacks some. This sample has 950,000 to 1,200,000 clones, with around 77% found just once. Material: memory CD4+ T cells from PBMCs. Subset specified: CD45RA-negative fraction. The receptors were sampled from a man between 18 and 29 years old in good health. Some clones in this sample may be carry-over from other donors' samples.

In its sample, this clone was seen many times. Other DNA sequences within the sample encode an identical CDR3. The J gene is TRBJ2-5, the V gene TRBV4-1, with D perhaps TRBD2 (5 bases). Per the germline V gene, CDR1 is MGHRA and CDR2 is YSYEKL. The V gene lost 3 bases and the J gene lost 4 bases, with 12 bases spanning the gap. CDR3 length: 14 residues. The chain's CDR3 is CASSQGPAGETQYF. CDR3 bases: TGCGCCAGCAGCCAGGGCCCCGCGGGAGAGACCCAGTACTTC.

V usage is TRBV18 and J usage is TRBJ2-2; TRBD2 aligns across 8 bases. V shed 3 bases and J 7 bases; nucleotides not matched to a gene: 7. Germline V gene lookup returns CDR1 KGHSH and CDR2 LQKENI. CDR3 length: 15 amino acids. The CDR3, as DNA: TGTGCCAGCTCACCTGGGACTAGATCTGGCGGGGAGCTGTTTTTT. Translated: CASSPGTRSGGELFF.